This T cell receptor (beta chain) stems from a study of shared clonotypes between healthy human individuals. Study-level results: Rarefaction analysis demonstrated incomplete sorted-subset sequencing notwithstanding large depth.

Trimming shortened V by 4 bases and J by 3 bases, and 10 bases separated the two germline ends. Looked up from germline, CDR1 is SNHLY and CDR2 is FYNNEI. This CDR3 contains 13 residues. Details on this clone: Its antigen remains unidentified.

CD4+ cells yielded CD45RA+ naive and CD45RA-negative memory subsets. When replicate PCRs were run on sorted subsets, they used about 200 ng DNA, some 30,000 T cell genomes. Method: immunoSEQ multiplex PCR; TCRdb's copy keeps in-frame clones and lacks some. The table includes about 1 million clones, more than 60% detected once. Source material: memory CD4+ T cells sorted from blood. Subset meaning: CD45RA-negative fraction. The origin of this receptor is a man aged 18 to 30 in good health. The chain couples TRBV2 to TRBJ2-7, with D hard to call. The DNA of the CDR3 is TGTGCCAGCAGTGCCTTCAGTAACTACGAGCAGTACTTC. This gives the protein CASSAFSNYEQYF.